Listed below are T cell receptor beta chains from one sample, sequenced in a study of post-analysis software for immune sequencing data. Via MiXCR, TCRdb re-called the PCR reads, giving one row per CDR3 protein. The repertoire holds about 200,000 distinct CDR3 sequences, with 29% as singletons. The sample consisted of blood. These receptors were collected from a girl aged 2-17 years with multiple sclerosis. CDR3s include the opening cysteine and the closing phenylalanine or tryptophan. A D gene is named only where the DNA matches it firmly. Size is stated for part of the rows, as once, few or many counts, or as a class when the clone is expanded.

clone_size,j_call,d_call,v_call,cdr3_aa,cdr3_nt
.,TRBJ1-1,.,TRBV6-2/TRBV6-3,CASSLLSNTEAFF,TGTGCCAGCAGTCTCCTCAGTAATACTGAAGCTTTCTTT
.,TRBJ1-2,.,TRBV28,CASSRPGLWGYTF,TGTGCCAGCAGTCGACCAGGGCTATGGGGCTACACCTTC
once,TRBJ2-1,.,TRBV4-1,CASSQGGGRGSSYNKQFF,TGCGCCAGCAGCCAAGGGGGAGGACGGGGGAGCTCCTACAATAAGCAGTTCTTC
.,TRBJ2-3,.,TRBV2,CASSADTQYF,TGTGCCAGCAGTGCAGATACGCAGTATTTT
once,TRBJ1-1,.,TRBV30,CAWKGESTEAFF,TGTGCCTGGAAAGGGGAGTCCACCGAAGCTTTCTTT
.,TRBJ2-7,.,TRBV4-1,CASSRSLTGTHYEQYF,TGCGCCAGCAGCCGCTCATTAACGGGGACCCACTACGAGCAGTACTTC
few,TRBJ2-2,TRBD2,TRBV7-8,CASSLPAGGPKAGELFF,TGTGCCAGCAGCTTACCCGCGGGAGGGCCGAAGGCCGGGGAGCTGTTTTTT
many,TRBJ2-7,.,TRBV20-1,CSALNRGSEQQYF,TGCAGTGCTTTGAACCGGGGGTCCGAACAGCAGTACTTC
many,TRBJ2-1,TRBD2,TRBV29-1,CSVAHLAGADNEQFF,TGCAGCGTGGCCCACCTAGCGGGAGCCGACAATGAGCAGTTCTTC
few,TRBJ1-1,.,TRBV29-1,CSVVNPRKNTEAFF,TGCAGCGTTGTAAACCCCAGAAAGAACACTGAAGCTTTCTTT
many,TRBJ2-1,TRBD2,TRBV6-2/TRBV6-3,CASSILLAGDYSYNEQFF,TGTGCCAGCAGTATTCTACTAGCGGGAGATTATTCCTACAATGAGCAGTTCTTC
many,TRBJ2-6,TRBD2,TRBV20-1,CSASSGLAGATGANVLTF,TGCAGTGCTAGTTCCGGACTAGCGGGAGCCACTGGGGCCAACGTCCTGACTTTC
few,TRBJ2-3,TRBD2,TRBV20-1,CSARLAGGQSTQYF,TGCAGTGCTAGACTAGCGGGGGGGCAGAGTACGCAGTATTTT
few,TRBJ1-2,TRBD1,TRBV28,CASRIPTGVYGYTF,TGTGCCAGCAGAATCCCTACAGGGGTCTATGGCTACACCTTC
many,TRBJ2-4,.,TRBV6-5,CASSYSALAKNIQYF,TGTGCCAGCAGTTACTCGGCCCTAGCCAAAAACATTCAGTACTTC
few,TRBJ1-2,TRBD1,TRBV29-1,CSIFTGGDYGYTF,TGCAGCATTTTCACAGGGGGCGACTATGGCTACACCTTC
many,TRBJ2-7,TRBD1,TRBV20-1,CSARTGTGRYEQYF,TGCAGTGCCAGAACCGGGACAGGGAGGTACGAGCAGTACTTC
.,TRBJ2-5,.,TRBV19,CASSLAGTSETQYF,TGTGCCAGTAGTTTGGCAGGGACCTCAGAGACCCAGTACTTC
few,TRBJ2-5,.,TRBV30,CAWSMSEGSYQETQYF,TGTGCCTGGAGTATGTCGGAGGGTTCGTACCAAGAGACCCAGTACTTC
few,TRBJ1-1,.,TRBV28,CASSPPPGAEDTEAFF,TGTGCCAGCAGTCCCCCCCCGGGAGCTGAGGACACTGAAGCTTTCTTT
many,TRBJ1-2,TRBD1,TRBV4-2,CASSQETGGINYGYTF,TGTGCCAGCAGCCAAGAAACAGGGGGCATTAACTATGGCTACACCTTC
.,TRBJ2-7,.,TRBV2,CASSVWQGVVNEQYF,TGTGCCAGCAGTGTATGGCAGGGTGTAGTGAATGAGCAGTACTTC
few,TRBJ1-1,TRBD1,TRBV4-1,CASSHPGQGRREAFF,TGCGCCAGCAGCCACCCGGGACAGGGCCGCAGGGAAGCTTTCTTT
few,TRBJ2-3,.,TRBV29-1,CSGEGGTDTQYF,TGCAGCGGTGAGGGGGGCACAGATACGCAGTATTTT
.,TRBJ2-7,.,TRBV6-6,CASSFRRDPLRSCEQYF,TGTGCCAGCAGTTTCCGGCGGGACCCTTTACGCTCCTGCGAGCAGTACTTC
few,TRBJ2-7,.,TRBV6-1,CASFRADYEQYF,TGTGCCAGCTTCAGGGCAGACTACGAGCAGTACTTC
few,TRBJ2-1,TRBD2,TRBV7-9,CASSLRGSGLYSDPNEQFF,TGTGCCAGCAGCTTACGGGGTAGCGGGCTCTACTCAGACCCCAATGAGCAGTTCTTC
many,TRBJ2-6,.,TRBV29-1,CSVEDHPTDSGANVLTF,TGCAGCGTTGAAGATCACCCCACCGACTCTGGGGCCAACGTCCTGACTTTC
many,TRBJ2-1,.,TRBV20-1,CSASGRAGGGQSKDEQFF,TGCAGTGCTAGTGGACGGGCTGGGGGGGGGCAGAGTAAGGATGAGCAGTTCTTC
.,TRBJ1-5,TRBD1,TRBV19,CASSPSGTASNQPQHF,TGTGCCAGTAGCCCTTCCGGGACAGCAAGCAATCAGCCCCAGCATTTT
.,TRBJ2-7,.,TRBV6-2/TRBV6-3,CASEQGHEQYF,TGTGCCAGTGAACAGGGACACGAGCAGTACTTC
few,TRBJ1-3,.,TRBV7-3,CASSLTIGAGNTIYF,TGTGCCAGCAGCTTAACTATTGGAGCTGGAAACACCATATATTTT
.,TRBJ2-7,TRBD2,TRBV10-3,CAISDTTSGSSYEQYF,TGTGCCATCAGTGATACGACTAGCGGGAGCTCCTACGAGCAGTACTTC
.,TRBJ2-1,.,TRBV6-1,CASRADSSYNEQFF,TGTGCCAGCAGGGCCGACAGTAGCTACAATGAGCAGTTCTTC
.,TRBJ2-7,.,TRBV5-6,CASSPSLGFNSNEQYF,TGTGCCAGTAGCCCTAGCTTGGGATTTAACTCCAACGAGCAGTACTTC
many,TRBJ2-7,TRBD2,TRBV3-1,CASSPTSELYEQYF,TGTGCCAGCAGCCCGACTAGCGAGCTCTACGAGCAGTACTTC
many,TRBJ2-1,.,TRBV20-1,CSARVTGTSHNEQFF,TGCAGTGCTAGGGTCACGGGGACCAGCCACAATGAGCAGTTCTTC
many,TRBJ1-5,.,TRBV18,CASSRKKPQHF,TGTGCCAGCTCAAGGAAGAAGCCCCAGCATTTT
few,TRBJ2-7,.,TRBV28,CATEADSYEQYF,TGTGCCACCGAGGCGGACTCCTACGAGCAGTACTTC
many,TRBJ2-3,TRBD2,TRBV5-8,CASSLELADTGDTQYF,TGTGCCAGCAGCTTGGAACTAGCGGACACGGGCGATACGCAGTATTTT
many,TRBJ1-2,TRBD1,TRBV11-2,CASSTLGQQANYGYTF,TGTGCCAGCAGCACCCTGGGACAGCAAGCTAACTATGGCTACACCTTC
few,TRBJ2-5,TRBD2,TRBV4-2,CASSQEGLAERETQYF,TGTGCCAGCAGCCAGGAGGGACTAGCGGAGCGGGAGACCCAGTACTTC
few,TRBJ2-3,TRBD2,TRBV7-7,CASSEGLVRTDTQYF,TGTGCCAGCAGCGAGGGACTAGTCAGGACAGATACGCAGTATTTT
few,TRBJ1-5,TRBD1,TRBV7-9,CASSLTQGGDQPQHF,TGTGCCAGCAGCTTGACACAGGGGGGGGATCAGCCCCAGCATTTT
.,TRBJ2-7,.,TRBV7-9,CASSSPGPTYEQYF,TGTGCCAGCAGCTCCCCCGGGCCGACCTACGAGCAGTACTTC
.,TRBJ1-5,TRBD1,TRBV28,CASSLSDRGLQPQHF,TGTGCCAGCAGTTTATCCGACAGGGGGCTCCAGCCCCAGCATTTT
once,TRBJ1-4,.,TRBV20-1,CSAVVGGKLFF,TGCAGTGCTGTAGTGGGTGGAAAACTGTTTTTT
.,TRBJ2-3,.,TRBV5-1,CASSAGRGWDTDTQYF,TGCGCCAGCAGCGCCGGCCGGGGATGGGACACAGATACGCAGTATTTT
many,TRBJ1-5,.,TRBV12-3/TRBV12-4,CASRLTRNQPQHF,TGTGCCAGCAGGCTAACTCGCAATCAGCCCCAGCATTTT
many,TRBJ1-2,.,TRBV29-1,CSVSGPLLGYTF,TGCAGCGTTAGTGGGCCCCTCCTTGGCTACACCTTC